This TCR beta chain appears in the sequencing data of a study of shared clonotypes between healthy human individuals (dated by TCRdb to 2020 to 2022). Background for the entire study: The cohort included a few men and a couple of women between 18 and 49 years of age. For each donor, CD4 naive and CD4 memory were each given three plates, CD8 naive was given two plates, and CD8 memory was given one plate. To estimate repertoire size and how much clonotype sharing occurs between individuals, the study deeply sequenced the blood TCR repertoires of a handful of healthy adults. To increase sequencing depth and limit assay-specific biases, TCR repertoire library preparation and sequencing were carried out by different laboratories using diverse techniques. Between about 0.9 and 10 billion PBMCs per donor were obtained by leukapheresis.

What the study reported, not specific to this receptor: The genetic and exposure-history diversity represented was limited by the small number of donors. Sampling was restricted to blood, and TCR repertoires in tissues likely differ from the TCR repertoires found in blood. Naive subsets generally had larger estimated clonotype richness than memory subsets did. Pairwise subsampling indicated that sequencing depth was expected to affect the degree of clonotype sharing among donors. Rarefaction of sorted-subset datasets indicated incomplete sequencing despite the large sequencing depth. About 5% of naive CD4, roughly 3.5% of naive CD8, roughly 2.4% of memory CD4, and 0.4% of memory CD8 clonotypes were shared across several donors. Compared with non-shared clonotypes, clonotypes shared by all four sorted-subset donors had higher generation probabilities.

Using the deep immunoSEQ assay, TCR CDR3 regions were amplified from genomic DNA by multiplex PCR. Extracted genomic DNA from each cell subset was spread evenly across all wells of several immunoSEQ 96-well plates, with each plate serving as a replicate. For sorted subsets, each replicate PCR was loaded with approximately 190 ng genomic DNA, equivalent to 25,000 to 35,000 T cell genomes. The purified libraries were quantified using a Qubit 3.0 fluorometer, sized with a Bioanalyzer 2100, and then quantified again using the KAPA Library Quantification kit. Every immunoSEQ 96-well plate was sequenced on a separate single-read 150-cycle Illumina NextSeq 550 flow cell. Processing in the source paper ran as follows. Because the immunoSEQ output included only junctional sequences and no quality scores, the filtering could not be the same as the filtering used for full-length reads. To assign V/J genes and CDR3, sequences were annotated using PyIR, a Python wrapper for IgBLAST v1.9, with IMGT germline references. Reads were removed for weak V/J assignments (E-value above 1e-6), missing CDR3, stop codons, out-of-frame junctions, or ambiguous translated residues. V3J clonotypes were defined as sequences sharing the same inferred V gene, J gene, and CDR3 amino acid sequence. The percentage overlap between two repertoires was calculated by dividing the number of shared unique clonotypes by the size of the smaller repertoire. Repertoire richness was assessed with RTK rarefaction, the Chao1 estimator, and Recon v2.1 estimates of unobserved clonotypes. OLGA was used to compute generation probabilities for all TCRbeta clonotypes that the gDNA method yielded from several donors. Here the immuneACCESS table is served through TCRdb, limited to in-frame sequences with V and J called. Missing clones are a known gap in these copies; in checked studies unresolved V genes cover under half, and the rest lacks a known reason. The V and J calls and the clone size are those of that table, but D and trimming were determined from the DNA. The sample contains over a million clones, around three quarters of them found a single time. Clones ranked in the top ten supply approximately 0.5% of the sample.

The CDR3 contains 14 residues, cysteine and phenylalanine counted. The only DNA kept is the CDR3, 42 bases in frame from the first base. CDR1 LGHNA and CDR2 YNFKEQ are derived from the germline V gene. Unmatched junction bases come to 3, with V trimmed by 2 bases and J by 4 bases. Healthy HIV-negative adults with no recently reported acute infections or vaccinations were included as donors. Only Caucasian adults living in Nashville, Tennessee, USA were represented among the donors. CD4+ T cells were enriched by magnetic negative selection, after which naive cells were positively selected on CD45RA and the negative fraction was taken as the memory subset. Blood was collected by leukapheresis, and PBMCs were isolated by Ficoll-Histopaque density gradient centrifugation and then cryopreserved in liquid nitrogen vapor phase. Purity and quantity of every magnetically sorted T cell population were checked by analytical flow cytometry. Each sorted fraction had its genomic DNA isolated and then quantified by UV absorbance on a Nanodrop 2000c.

As for this clone: Its antigen specificity is not known. Base quality data are lacking; no much larger clone is found one base away.

This TCR was recovered from a man between 18 and 29 years old in good health. Some clones in this sample may be carry-over from other donors' samples. Sequenced input: memory CD4+ T cells from PBMCs. What this sample's cell subset or site label stands for: CD45RA-negative fraction. The rearranged chain carries TRBV4-2 and TRBJ1-2; 8 central nucleotides agree with TRBD1. CDR3 sequence: CASSQRTGGYGYTF. DNA sequence: TGTGCCAGCAGCCAACGCACAGGGGGCTATGGCTACACCTTC.